This T cell receptor beta chain was sequenced in a study of blood T cells in healthy people across ages. Study-level findings and limits: More naive CD4+ cells and higher diversity marked long-lived donors relative to aged donors. A conclusive naive versus antigen-experienced comparison was prevented by the unsorted PBMCs.

A J-beta primer mix and a sample-barcoded 5' primer were used in a second PCR of about 7 to 12 cycles. TCRdb reprocessed the 5' RACE reads via MiXCR and lists one record per CDR3 protein. The sample lists roughly 730,000 distinct CDR3 sequences, roughly 50% seen once, with around 25% in the top ten. There were healthy Caucasian individuals from Russia, aged about 6 to 100, serving as donors. Every donor provided around 10 milliliters of peripheral blood. Points on this clonotype: The antigen is not known.

Looked up from germline, CDR1 is SQVTM and CDR2 is ANQGSEA. Trimming left V 7 bases short and J 7 bases short, with 19 bases between. The CDR3 is 13 amino acids. The receptor's source is a man aged 40-49 years in good health. The genes are TRBV29-1 and TRBJ1-2, with a possible D match to TRBD1 (6 bases). Sample: blood. The CDR3 spells CSARGASGGGYTF. DNA of the CDR3: TGCAGCGCCCGGGGGGCCTCGGGGGGTGGCTACACCTTC. Based on the CDR3 plus reference TRBV29-1 and TRBJ1-2, the full variable domain is SAVISQKPSRDICQRGTSLTIQCQVDSQVTMMFWYRQQPGQSLTLIATANQGSEATYESGFVIDKFPISRPNLTFSTLTVSNMSPEDSSIYLCSARGASGGGYTFGSGTRLTVV.